This TCR beta chain is from a study of T cells in Graves' hyperthyroidism and ophthalmopathy. General study findings and limits: Blood held most thyroid clonotypes expanded above 0.001 frequency.

This clonotype was recorded many times. As yet, its antigen is unknown. Each person with ophthalmopathy scored at least 3 on the Clinical Activity Score, reached NOSPECS grade 4 or higher, and had been ill under 3 months. Uncontrolled infection, other autoimmune disease, pregnancy or lactation excluded patients. Clinical symptoms, serum thyroxine, TRAb, thyroid ultrasound and orbital computed tomography informed diagnoses. There were TCR beta CDR3 regions amplified from RNA transcripts. The HTBI primer set drove a first-round RT-PCR of the TCR CDR3. TCRdb analysed the multiplex PCR reads with MiXCR anew, one entry per CDR3 protein. The table records hundreds of thousands of distinct CDR3 sequences, over 13% of them present only once. Germline V gene lookup returns CDR1 MDHEN and CDR2 SYDVKM. Trimming removed 3 bases at V and 0 bases at J, with 9 bases between. CDR3 length: 16 amino acids.

V and J are TRBV28 and TRBJ2-6; D unresolved. Input material: blood. The sequence derives from a man between 45 and 60 years old with Graves' ophthalmopathy. The CDR3, as DNA: TGTGCCAGCAGTTTTTGGGCAGACTCTGGGGCCAACGTCCTGACTTTC. It encodes CASSFWADSGANVLTF.